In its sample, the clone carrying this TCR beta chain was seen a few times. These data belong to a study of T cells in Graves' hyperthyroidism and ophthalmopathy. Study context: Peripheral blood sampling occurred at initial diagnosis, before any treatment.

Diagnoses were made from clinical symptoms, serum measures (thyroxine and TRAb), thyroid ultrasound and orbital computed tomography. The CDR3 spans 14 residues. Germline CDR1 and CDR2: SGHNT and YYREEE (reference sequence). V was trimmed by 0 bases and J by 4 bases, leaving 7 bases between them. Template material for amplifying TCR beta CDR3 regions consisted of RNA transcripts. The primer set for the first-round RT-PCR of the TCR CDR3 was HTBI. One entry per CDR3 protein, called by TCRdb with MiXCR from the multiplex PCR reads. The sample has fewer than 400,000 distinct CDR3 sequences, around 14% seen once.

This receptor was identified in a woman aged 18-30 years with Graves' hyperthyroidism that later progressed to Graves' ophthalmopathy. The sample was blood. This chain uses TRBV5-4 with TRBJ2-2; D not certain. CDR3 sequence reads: CASSLDVGTGELFF. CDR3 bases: TGTGCCAGCAGCTTGGATGTGGGCACCGGGGAGCTGTTTTTT. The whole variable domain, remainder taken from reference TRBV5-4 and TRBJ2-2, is ETGVTQSPTHLIKTRGQQVTLRCSSQSGHNTVSWYQQALGQGPQFIFQYYREEENGRGNFPPRFSGLQFPNYSSELNVNALELDDSALYLCASSLDVGTGELFFGEGSRLTVL.